The rows below give T cell receptor beta chains drawn from one sample of a study of cytomegalovirus exposure and HLA in healthy donors. Here immunoSEQ multiplex PCR was the method, and the copy in TCRdb shows in-frame clones only, minus some. The sample includes 85,000 to 100,000 clones, around 77% seen only once; the top ten take around 3%. Sequencing was carried out using PBMCs. The receptors shown here come from a man between 35 and 55 years old in good health and CMV-seronegative. Each CDR3 is given with its conserved first and last residue. D genes are given only for firm matches. Only part of the rows carry a size: once, few, many, or a class if the clone is expanded.

>.|TRBJ2-7|TRBD2|TRBV7-7
TGTGCTAGCAGGAGCCCGGGACTACCTCACGAGCAGTACTTC
CASRSPGLPHEQYF
>.|TRBJ2-1|TRBD2|TRBV29-1
TGCAGCGGACTAGCGGGAGGCTCCTACAATGAGCAGTTCTTC
CSGLAGGSYNEQFF
>.|TRBJ1-4|.|TRBV5-6
TGTGCCAGCAGCTTGTCCGGGTTTCCTAATGAAAAACTGTTTTTT
CASSLSGFPNEKLFF
>.|TRBJ2-7|.|TRBV7-6
TGTGCCAGCAGCCTCCAGGAGGCCCTCAACTACGAGCAGTACTTC
CASSLQEALNYEQYF
>.|TRBJ1-1|.|TRBV12-5
TGTGCTAGTGGTTCCTTTCCCGTCAAACGGGCTGAAGCTTTCTTT
CASGSFPVKRAEAFF
>.|TRBJ2-1|.|TRBV9
TGTGCCAGCAGCGTAGCTTGGGGGGACAATGAGCAGTTCTTC
CASSVAWGDNEQFF
>.|TRBJ2-3|.|TRBV6-1
TGTGCCAGCAGTGAATTAGGCGGTAGAGATACGCAGTATTTT
CASSELGGRDTQYF
>few|TRBJ1-5|TRBD1|TRBV28
TGTGCCAGCGGACAGGGTACTCAGCCCCAGCATTTT
CASGQGTQPQHF
>once|TRBJ1-2|TRBD1|TRBV18
TGTGCCAGCTCACCCGGACAGGCGGAGCCGACACCCTTCTATGGCTACACCTTC
CASSPGQAEPTPFYGYTF
>.|TRBJ1-1|.|TRBV7-9
TGTGCCAGCAGCTTAGTAACAGAGAACACTGAAGCTTTCTTT
CASSLVTENTEAFF
>.|TRBJ1-6|.|TRBV14
TGTGCCAGCAGCCAAGATCCGGGGGGGCGGTCACCCCTCCACTTT
CASSQDPGGRSPLHF
>.|TRBJ1-1|.|TRBV2
TGTGCCAGCAGTGGGCACGTGAACACTGAAGCTTTCTTT
CASSGHVNTEAFF
>.|TRBJ2-1|.|TRBV28
TGTGCCAGCAGTTTACTGGACTCCCCCTACAATGAGCAGTTCTTC
CASSLLDSPYNEQFF
>.|TRBJ1-2|TRBD1|TRBV5-1
TGCGCCAGCAGCGTGGATTACCAGGGGGACTATGGCTACACCTTC
CASSVDYQGDYGYTF
>.|TRBJ2-2|TRBD1|TRBV28
TGTGCCAGCAGTTGGGGACAGGGAGCGAACACCGGGGAGCTGTTTTTT
CASSWGQGANTGELFF
>.|TRBJ1-2|TRBD1|TRBV6-4
TGTGCCAGCAGTGAGTCAGGGGGCTATGGCTACACCTTC
CASSESGGYGYTF
>once|TRBJ2-1|TRBD1|TRBV5-3
TGTGCCAGAAGCCTCGTCGGGAAGGGGGCAGGGAATGAGCAGTTCTTC
CARSLVGKGAGNEQFF
>.|TRBJ1-5|.|TRBV7-8
TGTGCCAGCAGCTTAGGGTCCGCCGAGAGGCAGCCCCAGCATTTT
CASSLGSAERQPQHF
>.|TRBJ1-1|.|TRBV7-9
TGTGCCAGCAGCTTTACACTGAACACTGAAGCTTTCTTT
CASSFTLNTEAFF
>.|TRBJ1-1|TRBD1|TRBV5-1
TGCGCCAGCAGCGGAGACAGGGTCCAAGTCACTGAAGCTTTCTTT
CASSGDRVQVTEAFF
>.|TRBJ1-2|TRBD1|TRBV28
TGTGCCAGCAACTTACAGGGGAACTATGGCTACACCTTC
CASNLQGNYGYTF
>.|TRBJ2-2|.|TRBV11-3
TGTGCCAGCAGCACCTCCTACGGGGAGCTGTTTTTT
CASSTSYGELFF
>.|TRBJ2-2|.|TRBV4-2
TGTGCCAGCAGCCCGGAGGTCGGGGAGCTGTTTTTT
CASSPEVGELFF
>.|TRBJ1-6|.|TRBV2
TGTGCCAGCAGTAAGCCCAGGGAATCACCCCTCCACTTT
CASSKPRESPLHF
>.|TRBJ1-6|TRBD1|TRBV30
TGTGCCTCAAGAGACAGGGCCCACCCTTATCCTAATTCACCCCTCCACTTT
CASRDRAHPYPNSPLHF
>few|TRBJ1-6|.|TRBV4-1
TGCGCCAGCAGCCAAGAACCCACGGGGGGCCGATCCTATAATTCACCCCTCCACTTT
CASSQEPTGGRSYNSPLHF
>.|TRBJ2-2|.|TRBV6-4
TGTGCCAGCAGCAGACAGGTTAACACCGGGGAGCTGTTTTTT
CASSRQVNTGELFF
>few|TRBJ2-7|TRBD2|TRBV28
TGTGCCAGCAGTCGGACTAGCGGGGGGGCGATCGAGCAGTACTTC
CASSRTSGGAIEQYF
>once|TRBJ2-7|TRBD1|TRBV18
TGTGCCAGCTCACCATCCATGGGACAGGGGGACGAGCAGTACTTC
CASSPSMGQGDEQYF
>.|TRBJ2-1|TRBD2|TRBV11-2
TGTGCCAGCAGCCCCGGACTAGCGGCCTACAATGAGCAGTTCTTC
CASSPGLAAYNEQFF
>few|TRBJ1-2|.|TRBV28
TGTGCCAGCAGTTCCGGTGGGGGGCGGGAGGGCTACACCTTC
CASSSGGGREGYTF
>few|TRBJ1-1|TRBD1|TRBV6-6
TGTGCCAGCAGCCCCGGGACAGTGAACACTGAAGCTTTCTTT
CASSPGTVNTEAFF
>.|TRBJ2-5|.|TRBV11-2
TGTGCCAGCAGCCCCAGGAGGGGGCTCGAGACCCAGTACTTC
CASSPRRGLETQYF
>.|TRBJ2-1|TRBD2|TRBV28
TGTGCCAGCAGCCAGGCCGGGACTAGCGGCTACAATGAGCAGTTCTTC
CASSQAGTSGYNEQFF
>.|TRBJ1-2|.|TRBV5-1
TGCGCCAGCAGCTCCTCCGCAGGTCCTGGCTACACCTTC
CASSSSAGPGYTF
>.|TRBJ2-7|.|TRBV5-4
TGTGCCAGCAGCTTGCCAGGTTACGAGCAGTACTTC
CASSLPGYEQYF
>.|TRBJ1-5|.|TRBV18
TGTGCCAGCTCACCCACTATTGATCAGCCCCAGCATTTT
CASSPTIDQPQHF
>.|TRBJ2-3|TRBD2|TRBV6-5
TGTGCCAGCAGTTACGGTAGCGGGAGTTACCTTCCGTATTTT
CASSYGSGSYLPYF
>.|TRBJ1-5|TRBD1|TRBV28
TGTGCCAGCAGTCTTCCTATTACCTCGGGACAGGGGGCGAATCAGCCCCAGCATTTT
CASSLPITSGQGANQPQHF
>once|TRBJ2-2|TRBD2|TRBV7-7
TGTGCCAGCAGCCTGACTAGCGGGAGGGCCGGTGGCACCGGGGAGCTGTTTTTT
CASSLTSGRAGGTGELFF
>.|TRBJ2-4|.|TRBV18
TGTGCCAGCTCACCACTACCCAGGGATTCCAAAAACATTCAGTACTTC
CASSPLPRDSKNIQYF
>.|TRBJ2-1|.|TRBV5-1
TGCGCCAGCAGCTTGGCCTATCAGGGGGGTAATGAGCAGTTCTTC
CASSLAYQGGNEQFF
>.|TRBJ2-1|.|TRBV9
TGTGCCAGCAGCCAGCGGGCAACAACTTACAATGAGCAGTTCTTC
CASSQRATTYNEQFF
>.|TRBJ1-2|TRBD1|TRBV29-1
TGCAGCGTCATATTGGGACAGGGGGCGTACTATGGCTACACCTTC
CSVILGQGAYYGYTF
>.|TRBJ1-6|TRBD1|TRBV7-9
TGTGCCAGCAGCTTAGACACAGGGGGGAATTCACCCCTCCACTTT
CASSLDTGGNSPLHF
>.|TRBJ1-1|.|TRBV5-1
TGCGCCAGCAGCTGGGGGGACCGGAACACTGAAGCTTTCTTT
CASSWGDRNTEAFF
>.|TRBJ2-7|TRBD2|TRBV7-9
TGTGCCAGCAGCTTGGACAGGGGACTAGCGGGGGCGGTGACCGAGCAGTACTTC
CASSLDRGLAGAVTEQYF
>.|TRBJ2-7|TRBD1|TRBV11-2
TGTGCCAGCAGCCCCGGGACAGACTACGAGCAGTACTTC
CASSPGTDYEQYF
>.|TRBJ1-1|TRBD1|TRBV10-3
TGTGCCATCAGCGCGCAGGGGGCGCGGGACACTGAAGCTTTCTTT
CAISAQGARDTEAFF
>.|TRBJ2-3|TRBD2|TRBV30
TGTGCCTGGAATCGTAGGGCTAGCGGAACTAGCACAGATACGCAGTATTTT
CAWNRRASGTSTDTQYF
>.|TRBJ2-1|.|TRBV29-1
TGCAGCGTTCGGACGGAGGGCAATGAGCAGTTCTTC
CSVRTEGNEQFF